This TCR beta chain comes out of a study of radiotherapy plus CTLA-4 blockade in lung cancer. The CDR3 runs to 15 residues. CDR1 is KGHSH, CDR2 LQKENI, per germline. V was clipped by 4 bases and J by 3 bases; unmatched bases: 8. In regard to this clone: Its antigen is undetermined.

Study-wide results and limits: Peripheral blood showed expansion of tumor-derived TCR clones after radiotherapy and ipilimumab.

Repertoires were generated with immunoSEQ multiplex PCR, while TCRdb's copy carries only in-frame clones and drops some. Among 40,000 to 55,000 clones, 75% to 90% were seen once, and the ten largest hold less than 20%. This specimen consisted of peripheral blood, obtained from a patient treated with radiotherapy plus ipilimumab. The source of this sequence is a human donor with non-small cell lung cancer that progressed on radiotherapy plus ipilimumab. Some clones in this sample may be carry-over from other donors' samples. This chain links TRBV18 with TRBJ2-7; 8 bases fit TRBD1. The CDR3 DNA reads TGTGCCAGCTCACTGGGACAGGCGTTAATCTACGAGCAGTACTTC. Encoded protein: CASSLGQALIYEQYF.